The rows below give T cell receptor beta chains drawn from one sample of a study of OX40 agonist ivuxolimab in advanced cancers. Sequencing was performed with immunoSEQ multiplex PCR; in TCRdb, only in-frame clones are kept and a portion is missing. This sample has tens of thousands of clones, with more than 75% found just once. Sample: CD4+ or CD8+ T cells sorted from blood, taken in a trial of the OX40 agonist ivuxolimab. These receptors originate from an adult with an advanced solid tumor such as melanoma, head and neck, liver or kidney cancer. Each CDR3 is given with its conserved first and last residue. Fields, in order: D gene, V gene, J gene, clone size, CDR3 DNA, CDR3 protein. A D gene is named only where the DNA matches it firmly. Some rows have no size entry. The others give once, few or many, or a class for an expanded clone.

D: TRBD1; V: TRBV12-5; J: TRBJ2-7; size: -; DNA: TGTGCTAGTGGTTTGGGTCCGGGACAGTCCTACGAGCAGTACTTC; CDR3: CASGLGPGQSYEQYF
D: -; V: TRBV12-5; J: TRBJ1-2; size: -; DNA: TGTGCTAGTGGTCGGACAGAAAGCCTCTATGGCTACACCTTC; CDR3: CASGRTESLYGYTF
D: -; V: TRBV9; J: TRBJ1-1; size: few; DNA: TGTGCCAGCAGCCCCCGACAGCTAGACACTGAAGCTTTCTTT; CDR3: CASSPRQLDTEAFF
D: -; V: TRBV28; J: TRBJ1-4; size: -; DNA: TGTGCCAGCAGTTTAAGAGCCTACAGGGAAACTAATGAAAAACTGTTTTTT; CDR3: CASSLRAYRETNEKLFF
D: -; V: TRBV11-2; J: TRBJ1-3; size: -; DNA: TGTGCCAGCAGCAAAACGGGAAACACCATATATTTT; CDR3: CASSKTGNTIYF
D: -; V: TRBV5-6; J: TRBJ2-7; size: -; DNA: TGTGCCAGCCAACGGGGAGAATACGAGCAGTACTTC; CDR3: CASQRGEYEQYF
D: -; V: TRBV20-1; J: TRBJ2-7; size: few; DNA: TGCAGTGCTGGCCACCGGGAGCAGTACTTC; CDR3: CSAGHREQYF
D: -; V: TRBV10-2; J: TRBJ1-2; size: -; DNA: TGCGCCAGCAGTGAGGAGGCAGGGGTTTATGGCTACACCTTC; CDR3: CASSEEAGVYGYTF
D: -; V: TRBV5-6; J: TRBJ2-3; size: -; DNA: TGTGCCAGCAGCCGACGGGGGCACACAGATACGCAGTATTTT; CDR3: CASSRRGHTDTQYF
D: -; V: TRBV5-4; J: TRBJ1-1; size: -; DNA: TGTGCCAGCAGCCTTGGACATAGTTTGAACACTGAAGCTTTCTTT; CDR3: CASSLGHSLNTEAFF
D: -; V: TRBV5-1; J: TRBJ1-1; size: -; DNA: TGCGCCAGCGGCCAGGAGAGTGCTGAAGCTTTCTTT; CDR3: CASGQESAEAFF
D: -; V: TRBV25-1; J: TRBJ1-2; size: -; DNA: TGTGCCAGCAGTGTTGGGACGGATTATGGCTACACCTTC; CDR3: CASSVGTDYGYTF
D: -; V: TRBV6-1; J: TRBJ1-1; size: -; DNA: TGTGCCAGCCAAACAGGGCTGAACACTGAAGCTTTCTTT; CDR3: CASQTGLNTEAFF
D: -; V: TRBV29-1; J: TRBJ1-2; size: -; DNA: TGCAGCGTTGCTGTTGGGGGAGACTATGGCTACACCTTC; CDR3: CSVAVGGDYGYTF
D: -; V: TRBV7-2; J: TRBJ2-5; size: -; DNA: TGTGCCAGCAGCACTGATATAGGGTCAGAGACCCAGTACTTC; CDR3: CASSTDIGSETQYF
D: -; V: TRBV29-1; J: TRBJ2-5; size: -; DNA: TGCAGCGTTTCCATGAACAGGTACCAAGAGACCCAGTACTTC; CDR3: CSVSMNRYQETQYF
D: TRBD2; V: TRBV5-1; J: TRBJ2-4; size: -; DNA: TGCGCCAGCAGCTTGGGGAGGGAGGGTCGGGAGATAGCCAAAAACATTCAGTACTTC; CDR3: CASSLGREGREIAKNIQYF
D: TRBD2; V: TRBV19; J: TRBJ2-1; size: -; DNA: TGTGCCAGTAGATCAGGGACGACTAGCGGGAGGGCCGGGAATGAGCAGTTCTTC; CDR3: CASRSGTTSGRAGNEQFF
D: TRBD2; V: TRBV5-8; J: TRBJ2-7; size: -; DNA: TGTGCCAGCAGCCTCCGACTAGCGGTATACGAGCAGTACTTC; CDR3: CASSLRLAVYEQYF
D: TRBD2; V: TRBV27; J: TRBJ2-5; size: once; DNA: TGTGCCAGCAGTTCCCTCTCGGGGGGGCGGGAGACCCAGTACTTC; CDR3: CASSSLSGGRETQYF
D: -; V: TRBV29-1; J: TRBJ2-5; size: -; DNA: TGCAGCGTTCCCGGGGGGCTAAGAGGGACCCAGTACTTC; CDR3: CSVPGGLRGTQYF
D: -; V: TRBV7-7; J: TRBJ2-5; size: -; DNA: TGTGCTAGCAGCTTAACGCAGGGGGAGACCCAGTACTTC; CDR3: CASSLTQGETQYF
D: -; V: TRBV6-6; J: TRBJ2-3; size: -; DNA: TGTGCCGGGGGGGCTAGCGGAGGCACAGATACGCAGTATTTT; CDR3: CAGGASGGTDTQYF
D: TRBD1; V: TRBV5-6; J: TRBJ2-7; size: -; DNA: TGTGCCAGCAGAAGGGGGACAGGGGATATCGAGCAGTACTTC; CDR3: CASRRGTGDIEQYF
D: -; V: TRBV4-1; J: TRBJ2-7; size: -; DNA: TGCGCCAGCAGCCAGCCCCTCAATAAGGAGCAGTACTTC; CDR3: CASSQPLNKEQYF
D: -; V: TRBV7-6; J: TRBJ2-5; size: once; DNA: TGTGCCAGCAGCTCAAGAGAGACCCAGTACTTC; CDR3: CASSSRETQYF
D: -; V: TRBV5-1; J: TRBJ1-4; size: -; DNA: TGCGCCAGCAGCTCAGGATCACAGGGAGAAAAACTGTTTTTT; CDR3: CASSSGSQGEKLFF
D: -; V: TRBV18; J: TRBJ2-1; size: -; DNA: TGTGCCAGCTCATCGCCAGCGGGCACGGCCTACAATGAGCAGTTCTTC; CDR3: CASSSPAGTAYNEQFF
D: TRBD2; V: TRBV7-2; J: TRBJ2-5; size: -; DNA: TGTGCCAGCAGCTTAATCGCGGGAGGTACGGAGACCCAGTACTTC; CDR3: CASSLIAGGTETQYF
D: TRBD1; V: TRBV9; J: TRBJ1-2; size: -; DNA: TGTGCCAGCAGCGTAGGGGACAGGCCAATCTCCTATGGCTACACCTTC; CDR3: CASSVGDRPISYGYTF
D: -; V: TRBV27; J: TRBJ1-1; size: -; DNA: TGTGCCAGCAGTTTCCGGGAGAGCACTGAAGCTTTCTTT; CDR3: CASSFRESTEAFF
D: TRBD2; V: TRBV11-2; J: TRBJ2-5; size: -; DNA: TGTGCCAGCAGCTTAGTTCTAGCGGGAGAAGAGACCCAGTACTTC; CDR3: CASSLVLAGEETQYF
D: TRBD2; V: TRBV19; J: TRBJ2-5; size: -; DNA: TGTGCCAGTAGTCGGCTAGCGGGATATGGGCGACAAGAGACCCAGTACTTC; CDR3: CASSRLAGYGRQETQYF
D: -; V: TRBV7-9; J: TRBJ2-3; size: -; DNA: TGTGCCAGCAGCTCCTCCCGGGACATCCTTAGGGATACGCAGTATTTT; CDR3: CASSSSRDILRDTQYF
D: -; V: TRBV7-2; J: TRBJ2-5; size: once; DNA: TGTGCCAGCAGCTTAGACAGGCTAGCGTCTCAAGAGACCCAGTACTTC; CDR3: CASSLDRLASQETQYF
D: -; V: TRBV6-6; J: TRBJ2-1; size: -; DNA: TGTGCCAGCAGCCCCGTTAGGTCGGGGACGTTCTTC; CDR3: CASSPVRSGTFF
D: -; V: TRBV4-1; J: TRBJ1-2; size: -; DNA: TGCGCCAGCAGCCCACCCGCGGGGGGCGAAATCTATGGCTACACCTTC; CDR3: CASSPPAGGEIYGYTF
D: TRBD2; V: TRBV9; J: TRBJ2-3; size: -; DNA: TGTGCCAGCGCCGGGACTAGCGGGCGCACAGATACGCAGTATTTT; CDR3: CASAGTSGRTDTQYF
D: -; V: TRBV5-6; J: TRBJ1-4; size: -; DNA: TGTGCCAGCAGTTCCTTCTTGAAGACTAATGAAAAACTGTTTTTT; CDR3: CASSSFLKTNEKLFF
D: -; V: TRBV19; J: TRBJ1-2; size: -; DNA: TGTGCCAGTAGTATTTACGATGGCTACACCTTC; CDR3: CASSIYDGYTF